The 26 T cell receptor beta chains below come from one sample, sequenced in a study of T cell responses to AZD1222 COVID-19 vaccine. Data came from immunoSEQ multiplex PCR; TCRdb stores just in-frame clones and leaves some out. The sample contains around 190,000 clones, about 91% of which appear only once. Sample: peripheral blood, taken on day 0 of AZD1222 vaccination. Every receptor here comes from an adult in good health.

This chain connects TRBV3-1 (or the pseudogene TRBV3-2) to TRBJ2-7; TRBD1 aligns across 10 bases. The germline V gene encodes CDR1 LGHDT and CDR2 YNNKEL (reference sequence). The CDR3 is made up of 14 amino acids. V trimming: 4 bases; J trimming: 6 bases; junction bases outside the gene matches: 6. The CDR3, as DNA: TGTGCCAGCAGCCCCGGGACAGGGGTTGGCGAGCAGTACTTC. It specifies CASSPGTGVGEQYF.

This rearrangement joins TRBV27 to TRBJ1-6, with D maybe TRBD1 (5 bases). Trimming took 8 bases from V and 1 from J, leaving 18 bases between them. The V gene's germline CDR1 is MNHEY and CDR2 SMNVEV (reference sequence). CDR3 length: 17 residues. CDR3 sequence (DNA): TGTGCCAGCGCGATTCCAATGCGGGGGTCCTATAATTCACCCCTCCACTTT. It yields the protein CASAIPMRGSYNSPLHF.

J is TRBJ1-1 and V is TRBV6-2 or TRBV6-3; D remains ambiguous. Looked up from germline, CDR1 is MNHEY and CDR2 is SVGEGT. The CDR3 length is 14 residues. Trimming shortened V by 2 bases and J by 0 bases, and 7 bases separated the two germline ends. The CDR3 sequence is CASSYVTVNTEAFF. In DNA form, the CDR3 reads TGTGCCAGCAGTTACGTCACAGTGAACACTGAAGCTTTCTTT.

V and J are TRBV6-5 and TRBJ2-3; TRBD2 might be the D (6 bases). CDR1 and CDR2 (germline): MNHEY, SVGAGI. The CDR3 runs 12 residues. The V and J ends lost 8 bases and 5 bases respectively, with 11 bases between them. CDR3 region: CASSNGGDTQYF. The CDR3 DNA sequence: TGTGCCAGCTCCAACGGGGGAGATACGCAGTATTTT.

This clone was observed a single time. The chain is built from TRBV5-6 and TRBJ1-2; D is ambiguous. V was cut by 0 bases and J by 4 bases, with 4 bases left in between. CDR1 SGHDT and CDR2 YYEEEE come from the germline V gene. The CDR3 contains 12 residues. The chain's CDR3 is CASSLEGYGYTF. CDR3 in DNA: TGTGCCAGCAGCTTGGAAGGCTATGGCTACACCTTC. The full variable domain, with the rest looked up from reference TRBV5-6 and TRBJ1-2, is DAGVTQSPTHLIKTRGQQVTLRCSPKSGHDTVSWYQQALGQGPQFIFQYYEEEERQRGNFPDRFSGHQFPNYSSELNVNALLLGDSALYLCASSLEGYGYTFGSGTRLTVV.

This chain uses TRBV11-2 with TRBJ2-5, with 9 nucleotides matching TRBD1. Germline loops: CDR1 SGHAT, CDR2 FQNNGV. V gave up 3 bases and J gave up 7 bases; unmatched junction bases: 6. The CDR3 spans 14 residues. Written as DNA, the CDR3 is TGTGCCAGCAGCTTCGACAGGGGGGGCGGGACCCAGTACTTC. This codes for CASSFDRGGGTQYF. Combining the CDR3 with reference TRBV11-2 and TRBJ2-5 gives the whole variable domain EAGVAQSPRYKIIEKRQSVAFWCNPISGHATLYWYQQILGQGPKLLIQFQNNGVVDDSQLPKDRFSAERLKGVDSTLKIQPAKLEDSAVYLCASSFDRGGGTQYFGPGTRLLVL.

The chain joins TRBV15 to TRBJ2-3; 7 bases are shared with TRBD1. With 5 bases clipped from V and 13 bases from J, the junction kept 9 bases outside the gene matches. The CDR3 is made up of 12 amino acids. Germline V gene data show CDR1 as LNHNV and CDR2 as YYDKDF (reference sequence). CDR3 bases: TGTGCCACCAGCCCCGAGGGGGCGAGGGAGTATTTT. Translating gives CATSPEGAREYF.

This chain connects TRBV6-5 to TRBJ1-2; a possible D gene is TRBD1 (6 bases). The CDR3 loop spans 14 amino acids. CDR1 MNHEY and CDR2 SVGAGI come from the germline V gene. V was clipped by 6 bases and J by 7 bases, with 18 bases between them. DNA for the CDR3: TGTGCCAGCAGCCTCCGACAGGACTTCACTGGCTACACCTTC. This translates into CASSLRQDFTGYTF.

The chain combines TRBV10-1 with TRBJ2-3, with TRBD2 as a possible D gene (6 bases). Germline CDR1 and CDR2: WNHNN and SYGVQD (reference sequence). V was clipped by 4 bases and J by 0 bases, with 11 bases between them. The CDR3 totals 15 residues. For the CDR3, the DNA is TGCGCCAGCAGTGTCGGCGGGATCAGCACAGATACGCAGTATTTT. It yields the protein CASSVGGISTDTQYF.

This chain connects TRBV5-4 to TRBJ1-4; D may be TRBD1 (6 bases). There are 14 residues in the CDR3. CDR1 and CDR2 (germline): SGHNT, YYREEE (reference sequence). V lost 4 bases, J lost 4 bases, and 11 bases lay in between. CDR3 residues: CASSAKDSNEKLFF. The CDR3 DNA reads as TGTGCCAGCAGCGCTAAGGACAGTAATGAAAAACTGTTTTTT.

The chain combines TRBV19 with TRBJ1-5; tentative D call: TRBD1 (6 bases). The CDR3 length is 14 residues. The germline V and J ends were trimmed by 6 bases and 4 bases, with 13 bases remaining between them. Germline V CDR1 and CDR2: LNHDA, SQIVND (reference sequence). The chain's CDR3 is CASRETGKNQPQHF. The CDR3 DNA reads TGTGCCAGTAGGGAGACAGGAAAAAATCAGCCCCAGCATTTT.

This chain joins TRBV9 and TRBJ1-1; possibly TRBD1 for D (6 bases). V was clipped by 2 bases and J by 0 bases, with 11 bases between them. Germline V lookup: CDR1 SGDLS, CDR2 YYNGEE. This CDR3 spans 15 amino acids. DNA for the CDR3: TGTGCCAGCAGCGTCGGGGGGCTTATGAACACTGAAGCTTTCTTT. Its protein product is CASSVGGLMNTEAFF. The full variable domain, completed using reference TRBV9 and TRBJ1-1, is DSGVTQTPKHLITATGQRVTLRCSPRSGDLSVYWYQQSLDQGLQFLIQYYNGEERAKGNILERFSAQQFPDLHSELNLSSLELGDSALYFCASSVGGLMNTEAFFGQGTRLTVV.

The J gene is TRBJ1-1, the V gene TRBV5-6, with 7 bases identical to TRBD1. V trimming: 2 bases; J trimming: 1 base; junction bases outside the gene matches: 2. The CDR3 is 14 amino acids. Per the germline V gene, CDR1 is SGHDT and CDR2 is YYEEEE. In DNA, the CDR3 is TGTGCCAGCAGCTTCGGGACAGCGAACACTGAAGCTTTCTTT. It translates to CASSFGTANTEAFF.

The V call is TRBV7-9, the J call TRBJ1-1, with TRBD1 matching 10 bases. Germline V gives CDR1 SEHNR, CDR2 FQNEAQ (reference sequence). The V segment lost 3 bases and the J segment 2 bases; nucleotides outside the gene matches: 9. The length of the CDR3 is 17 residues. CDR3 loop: CASSFSRGQGRNTEAFF. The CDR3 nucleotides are TGTGCCAGCAGCTTCTCGAGGGGACAGGGGAGAAACACTGAAGCTTTCTTT.

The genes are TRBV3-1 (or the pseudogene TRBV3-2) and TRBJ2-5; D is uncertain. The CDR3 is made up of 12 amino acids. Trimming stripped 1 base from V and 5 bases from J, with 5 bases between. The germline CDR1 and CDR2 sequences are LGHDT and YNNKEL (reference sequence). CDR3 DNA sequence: TGTGCCAGCAGCCAAGTCAGGGAGACCCAGTACTTC. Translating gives CASSQVRETQYF.

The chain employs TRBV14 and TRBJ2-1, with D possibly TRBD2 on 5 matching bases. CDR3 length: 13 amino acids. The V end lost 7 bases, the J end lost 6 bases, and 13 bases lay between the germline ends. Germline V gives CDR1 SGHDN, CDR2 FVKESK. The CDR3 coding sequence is TGTGCCAGCAACCCCCCCGGGGTCAATGAGCAGTTCTTC. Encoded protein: CASNPPGVNEQFF.

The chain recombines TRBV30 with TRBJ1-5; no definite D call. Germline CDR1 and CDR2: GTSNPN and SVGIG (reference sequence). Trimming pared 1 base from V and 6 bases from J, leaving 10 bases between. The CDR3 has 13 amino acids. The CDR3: CAWSGRRSQPQHF. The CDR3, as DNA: TGTGCCTGGAGTGGACGGCGTAGTCAGCCCCAGCATTTT.

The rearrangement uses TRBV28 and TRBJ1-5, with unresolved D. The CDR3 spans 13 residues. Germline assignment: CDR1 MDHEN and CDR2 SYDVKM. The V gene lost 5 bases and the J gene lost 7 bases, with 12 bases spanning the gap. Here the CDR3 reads CASSPRSRQPQHF. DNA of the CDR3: TGTGCCAGCAGTCCCAGGTCCCGGCAGCCCCAGCATTTT. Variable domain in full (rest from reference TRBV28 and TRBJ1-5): DVKVTQSSRYLVKRTGEKVFLECVQDMDHENMFWYRQDPGLGLRLIYFSYDVKMKEKGDIPEGYSVSREKKERFSLILESASTNQTSMYLCASSPRSRQPQHFGDGTRLSIL.

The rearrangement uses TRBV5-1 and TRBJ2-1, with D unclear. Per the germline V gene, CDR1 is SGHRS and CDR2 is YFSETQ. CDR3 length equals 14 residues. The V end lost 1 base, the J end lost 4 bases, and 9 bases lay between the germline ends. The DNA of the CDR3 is TGCGCCAGCAGCTTGTCCGCTTCATACAATGAGCAGTTCTTC. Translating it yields CASSLSASYNEQFF.

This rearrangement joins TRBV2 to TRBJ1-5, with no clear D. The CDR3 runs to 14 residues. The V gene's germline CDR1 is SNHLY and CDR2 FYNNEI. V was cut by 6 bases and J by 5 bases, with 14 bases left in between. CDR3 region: CASSAATAYQPQHF. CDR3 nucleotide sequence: TGTGCCAGCAGCGCTGCTACAGCTTATCAGCCCCAGCATTTT. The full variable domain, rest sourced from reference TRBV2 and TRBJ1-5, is EPEVTQTPSHQVTQMGQEVILRCVPISNHLYFYWYRQILGQKVEFLVSFYNNEISEKSEIFDDQFSVERPDGSNFTLKIRSTKLEDSAMYFCASSAATAYQPQHFGDGTRLSIL.

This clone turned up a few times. CDR3 amino acids: CASSPFGLAGGSDEQFF. CDR3 coding DNA: TGTGCCAGCAGCCCATTCGGGCTAGCGGGAGGGAGCGATGAGCAGTTCTTC. This rearrangement joins TRBV11-2 to TRBJ2-1, with TRBD2 matching 12 bases. J gave up 8 bases and V 5 bases, and 13 bases lay outside the gene matches. Germline CDR1 SGHAT, CDR2 FQNNGV. The CDR3 sequence is 17 residues long.

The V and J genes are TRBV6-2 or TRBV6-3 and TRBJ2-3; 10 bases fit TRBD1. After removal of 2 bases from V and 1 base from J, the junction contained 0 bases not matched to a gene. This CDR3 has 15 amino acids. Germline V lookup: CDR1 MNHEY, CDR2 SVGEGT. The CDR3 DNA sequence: TGTGCCAGCAGTTACGGGACAGGGGGCACAGATACGCAGTATTTT. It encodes CASSYGTGGTDTQYF.

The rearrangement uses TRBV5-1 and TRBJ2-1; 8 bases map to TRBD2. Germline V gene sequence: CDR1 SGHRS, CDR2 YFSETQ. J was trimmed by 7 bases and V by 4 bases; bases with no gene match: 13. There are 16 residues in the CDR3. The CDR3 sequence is CASSTGTGTRDNEQFF. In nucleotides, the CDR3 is TGCGCCAGCAGCACTGGAACCGGGACTAGGGATAATGAGCAGTTCTTC.

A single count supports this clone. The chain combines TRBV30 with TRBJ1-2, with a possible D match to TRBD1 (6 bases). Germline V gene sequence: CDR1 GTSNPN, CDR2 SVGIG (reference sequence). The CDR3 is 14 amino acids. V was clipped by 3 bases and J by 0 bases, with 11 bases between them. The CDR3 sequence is CAWRTGLANYGYTF. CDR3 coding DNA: TGTGCCTGGAGAACAGGGTTAGCTAACTATGGCTACACCTTC.

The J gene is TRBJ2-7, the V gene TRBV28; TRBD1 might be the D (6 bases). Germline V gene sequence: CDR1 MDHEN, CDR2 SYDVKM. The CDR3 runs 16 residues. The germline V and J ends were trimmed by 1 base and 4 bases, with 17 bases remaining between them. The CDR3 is CASSLLTWGQSYEQYF. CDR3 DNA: TGTGCCAGCAGTTTATTGACTTGGGGGCAGTCGTACGAGCAGTACTTC.

The CDR3 reads CASSSRRGLAGGRNEQFF. In nucleotides, the CDR3 is TGTGCCAGCAGCAGCCGGAGGGGACTAGCGGGAGGTAGGAATGAGCAGTTCTTC. The chain couples TRBV5-6 to TRBJ2-1, with 15 positions matching TRBD2. CDR1 SGHDT and CDR2 YYEEEE come from the germline V gene. Losses at the gene ends were 4 bases for V and 7 bases for J; bases not matched to a gene: 12. CDR3 length: 18 residues.